The T cell receptor (beta chain) under discussion was sequenced for a study of blood T cell repertoires in COVID-19. Study in general: The samples span acute and convalescent COVID-19 from the United States, Italy and Spain. From T cells, B-cell-depleted T cells, or PBMCs came the material, which was cDNA or gDNA.

Authors' data handling: Estimated nucleated cell counts came from reference gene primer amplification. The method was immunoSEQ multiplex PCR; TCRdb's version includes in-frame clones alone and lacks a portion of them. That table supplies the V and J calls and clone size; D and trimming were determined from the DNA. Among 200,000 to 250,000 clones listed, roughly 84% were seen once. Germline loops: CDR1 SEHNR, CDR2 FQNEAQ (reference sequence). The CDR3 spans 14 residues. J was trimmed by 8 bases and V by 5 bases; bases with no gene match: 8. The sequenced sample consisted of peripheral blood. This clonotype was obtained from an elderly woman with active or convalescent COVID-19. The rearrangement links TRBV7-9 to TRBJ1-5; TRBD1 matches 8 bases. The CDR3 coding sequence is TGTGCCAGCAGCCTAGGACAGGGCCCTGAGCCCCAGCATTTT. Encoded protein: CASSLGQGPEPQHF.